This is a list of T cell receptor beta chains from one sample in a study of T cell responses to AZD1222 COVID-19 vaccine. Measured with immunoSEQ multiplex PCR; TCRdb has only the in-frame clones, and not every one. The sample includes some 150,000 clones, about 86% of them seen just once. Specimen: peripheral blood, collected on day 0 of AZD1222 vaccination. The receptors here all came from an adult in good health. Both conserved end residues are part of each CDR3. D genes are given only for firm matches. Clone size is not always given. Where it is, it says once, few, many or a class for expanded clones.

J gene: TRBJ2-2
V gene: TRBV7-8
D gene: TRBD1
clone size: NA
CDR3 protein: CASSLRQGTNTGELFF
CDR3 DNA: TGTGCCAGCAGCCTCAGACAGGGCACTAACACCGGGGAGCTGTTTTTT

J gene: TRBJ2-1
V gene: TRBV11-2
D gene: NA
clone size: NA
CDR3 protein: CASSLTWSEQFF
CDR3 DNA: TGTGCCAGCAGCTTGACCTGGAGTGAGCAGTTCTTC

J gene: TRBJ2-2
V gene: TRBV5-4
D gene: TRBD2
clone size: NA
CDR3 protein: CASSSGGRLNTGELFF
CDR3 DNA: TGTGCCAGCAGCTCAGGCGGGAGATTGAACACCGGGGAGCTGTTTTTT

J gene: TRBJ1-6
V gene: TRBV7-9
D gene: TRBD1
clone size: NA
CDR3 protein: CASSLGGTDYSPLHF
CDR3 DNA: TGTGCCAGCAGCTTAGGTGGGACAGACTATTCACCCCTCCACTTT

J gene: TRBJ2-3
V gene: TRBV30
D gene: NA
clone size: NA
CDR3 protein: CAWKSTTRGTDTQYF
CDR3 DNA: TGTGCCTGGAAATCTACCACCCGGGGCACAGATACGCAGTATTTT

J gene: TRBJ2-7
V gene: TRBV29-1
D gene: NA
clone size: once
CDR3 protein: CSVGGESSYEQYF
CDR3 DNA: TGCAGCGTTGGTGGCGAGAGCTCCTACGAGCAGTACTTC

J gene: TRBJ1-5
V gene: TRBV7-2
D gene: TRBD1
clone size: NA
CDR3 protein: CASSFETGPNQPQHF
CDR3 DNA: TGTGCCAGCAGCTTTGAGACAGGGCCGAATCAGCCCCAGCATTTT

J gene: TRBJ2-3
V gene: TRBV4-3
D gene: TRBD1
clone size: NA
CDR3 protein: CASSQTQGDGSDTQYF
CDR3 DNA: TGCGCCAGCAGCCAAACTCAGGGGGACGGTTCAGATACGCAGTATTTT

J gene: TRBJ2-3
V gene: TRBV6-2/TRBV6-3
D gene: TRBD1
clone size: NA
CDR3 protein: CASSYSNSGTGPISSTDTQYF
CDR3 DNA: TGTGCCAGCAGTTACTCCAACTCCGGGACAGGGCCTATATCTAGCACAGATACGCAGTATTTT

J gene: TRBJ1-1
V gene: TRBV2
D gene: NA
clone size: NA
CDR3 protein: CATRVISTLFF
CDR3 DNA: TGTGCCACCAGGGTCATCTCCACCCTTTTCTTT

J gene: TRBJ1-1
V gene: TRBV4-3
D gene: TRBD1
clone size: NA
CDR3 protein: CASSQLGTANTEAFF
CDR3 DNA: TGCGCCAGCAGCCAACTAGGGACAGCGAACACTGAAGCTTTCTTT

J gene: TRBJ1-2
V gene: TRBV6-1
D gene: NA
clone size: NA
CDR3 protein: CASSEALDGYGYTF
CDR3 DNA: TGTGCCAGCAGTGAAGCTCTGGATGGCTATGGCTACACCTTC

J gene: TRBJ2-2
V gene: TRBV28
D gene: NA
clone size: once
CDR3 protein: CASKTPGDTGELFF
CDR3 DNA: TGTGCCAGCAAAACCCCAGGGGACACCGGGGAGCTGTTTTTT

J gene: TRBJ1-1
V gene: TRBV27
D gene: TRBD1
clone size: NA
CDR3 protein: CASSWDRETEAFF
CDR3 DNA: TGTGCCAGCAGCTGGGACAGGGAAACTGAAGCTTTCTTT

J gene: TRBJ1-2
V gene: TRBV30
D gene: NA
clone size: once
CDR3 protein: CAWSVLTRGAGYTF
CDR3 DNA: TGTGCCTGGAGTGTACTAACGAGGGGCGCTGGCTACACCTTC

J gene: TRBJ1-1
V gene: TRBV30
D gene: TRBD1
clone size: NA
CDR3 protein: CAWRGVRGAFDTEAFF
CDR3 DNA: TGTGCCTGGAGGGGCGTCAGGGGGGCCTTCGACACTGAAGCTTTCTTT

J gene: TRBJ2-1
V gene: TRBV12-3/TRBV12-4
D gene: TRBD1
clone size: NA
CDR3 protein: CASNPGQGREQFF
CDR3 DNA: TGTGCCAGCAACCCGGGACAGGGCAGGGAGCAGTTCTTC

J gene: TRBJ1-2
V gene: TRBV11-1
D gene: TRBD1
clone size: NA
CDR3 protein: CASSPGTATGYTF
CDR3 DNA: TGTGCCAGCAGCCCGGGGACAGCTACTGGCTACACCTTC

J gene: TRBJ1-2
V gene: TRBV27
D gene: NA
clone size: NA
CDR3 protein: CASSWTKNYGYTF
CDR3 DNA: TGTGCCAGCAGCTGGACAAAGAACTATGGCTACACCTTC

J gene: TRBJ1-2
V gene: TRBV30
D gene: NA
clone size: NA
CDR3 protein: CAWSVLGIDGYTF
CDR3 DNA: TGTGCCTGGAGTGTTTTGGGGATCGATGGCTACACCTTC

J gene: TRBJ2-1
V gene: TRBV27
D gene: TRBD2
clone size: NA
CDR3 protein: CASSLSGLAEYNEQFF
CDR3 DNA: TGTGCCAGCAGTTTATCGGGCCTAGCGGAATACAATGAGCAGTTCTTC

J gene: TRBJ1-2
V gene: TRBV30
D gene: NA
clone size: few
CDR3 protein: CAWSRGGAYGYTF
CDR3 DNA: TGTGCCTGGAGTCGGGGGGGCGCCTATGGCTACACCTTC

J gene: TRBJ2-7
V gene: TRBV29-1
D gene: NA
clone size: NA
CDR3 protein: CSVSPGTDEQYF
CDR3 DNA: TGCAGCGTTTCCCCGGGAACCGACGAGCAGTACTTC

J gene: TRBJ2-7
V gene: TRBV29-1
D gene: TRBD1
clone size: once
CDR3 protein: CSVEDSIGRGYEQYF
CDR3 DNA: TGCAGCGTTGAAGATTCGATTGGCAGGGGGTACGAGCAGTACTTC

J gene: TRBJ1-5
V gene: TRBV28
D gene: NA
clone size: NA
CDR3 protein: CASSTPDSSPYQPQHF
CDR3 DNA: TGTGCCAGCAGTACTCCGGACAGTTCTCCTTATCAGCCCCAGCATTTT

J gene: TRBJ1-5
V gene: TRBV7-2
D gene: NA
clone size: once
CDR3 protein: CASSRFGTLGTNQPQHF
CDR3 DNA: TGTGCCAGCAGCCGCTTTGGGACTCTGGGCACGAATCAGCCCCAGCATTTT

J gene: TRBJ1-5
V gene: TRBV28
D gene: NA
clone size: NA
CDR3 protein: CAGRTVNQPQHF
CDR3 DNA: TGTGCCGGGCGGACAGTAAATCAGCCCCAGCATTTT

J gene: TRBJ1-1
V gene: TRBV3-1/TRBV3-2
D gene: NA
clone size: NA
CDR3 protein: CASSLPGVAGNTEAFF
CDR3 DNA: TGTGCCAGCAGCCTCCCCGGGGTGGCGGGGAACACTGAAGCTTTCTTT

J gene: TRBJ1-2
V gene: TRBV12-3/TRBV12-4
D gene: NA
clone size: NA
CDR3 protein: CASSPTEGYGYTF
CDR3 DNA: TGTGCCAGCAGTCCGACAGAGGGCTATGGCTACACCTTC

J gene: TRBJ2-1
V gene: TRBV6-4
D gene: TRBD2
clone size: NA
CDR3 protein: CASSEQGGPSNEQFF
CDR3 DNA: TGTGCCAGCAGTGAGCAGGGAGGGCCGAGTAATGAGCAGTTCTTC

J gene: TRBJ1-5
V gene: TRBV3-1/TRBV3-2
D gene: NA
clone size: NA
CDR3 protein: CASSPGVTNQPQHF
CDR3 DNA: TGTGCCAGCAGCCCCGGGGTGACAAATCAGCCCCAGCATTTT

J gene: TRBJ2-2
V gene: TRBV4-1
D gene: TRBD2
clone size: NA
CDR3 protein: CASSQVSVAGDTGELFF
CDR3 DNA: TGCGCCAGCAGCCAAGTCTCGGTAGCGGGAGACACCGGGGAGCTGTTTTTT

J gene: TRBJ1-3
V gene: TRBV28
D gene: NA
clone size: NA
CDR3 protein: CASSLGGSAGNTIYF
CDR3 DNA: TGTGCCAGCAGTTTAGGGGGTAGCGCTGGAAACACCATATATTTT

J gene: TRBJ2-1
V gene: TRBV28
D gene: TRBD2
clone size: NA
CDR3 protein: CASSLTSGSVHEQFF
CDR3 DNA: TGTGCCAGCAGTCTGACTAGCGGGAGCGTCCATGAGCAGTTCTTC

J gene: TRBJ2-1
V gene: TRBV4-2
D gene: TRBD2
clone size: NA
CDR3 protein: CASSQDRTSGGNEQFF
CDR3 DNA: TGTGCCAGCAGCCAAGATCGGACTAGCGGAGGGAATGAGCAGTTCTTC

J gene: TRBJ2-3
V gene: TRBV7-2
D gene: TRBD2
clone size: NA
CDR3 protein: CASSLRTSGTDTQYF
CDR3 DNA: TGTGCCAGCAGCTTACGGACTAGCGGGACAGATACGCAGTATTTT

J gene: TRBJ2-5
V gene: TRBV7-7
D gene: NA
clone size: NA
CDR3 protein: CASSPGETQYF
CDR3 DNA: TGTGCCAGCAGCCCAGGGGAGACCCAGTACTTC

J gene: TRBJ1-3
V gene: TRBV11-1
D gene: TRBD1
clone size: NA
CDR3 protein: CATSGTGSGGNTIYF
CDR3 DNA: TGTGCCACTTCGGGGACAGGTTCAGGAGGAAACACCATATATTTT

J gene: TRBJ2-7
V gene: TRBV2
D gene: NA
clone size: NA
CDR3 protein: CASREGGWRDEQYF
CDR3 DNA: TGTGCCAGCAGGGAGGGCGGGTGGAGGGACGAGCAGTACTTC

J gene: TRBJ2-3
V gene: TRBV11-2
D gene: NA
clone size: NA
CDR3 protein: CASSGWNSRGATYTDTQYF
CDR3 DNA: TGTGCCAGCAGCGGGTGGAATTCTAGGGGAGCTACATACACAGATACGCAGTATTTT

J gene: TRBJ2-7
V gene: TRBV6-6
D gene: TRBD1
clone size: once
CDR3 protein: CASSYLGDRWGREQYF
CDR3 DNA: TGTGCCAGCAGTTACCTCGGGGACAGGTGGGGGAGGGAGCAGTACTTC

J gene: TRBJ2-7
V gene: TRBV10-3
D gene: TRBD2
clone size: once
CDR3 protein: CAILLAGVNEQYF
CDR3 DNA: TGTGCCATACTTCTAGCGGGAGTGAACGAGCAGTACTTC

J gene: TRBJ1-2
V gene: TRBV9
D gene: NA
clone size: NA
CDR3 protein: CASSPGDGALYGYTF
CDR3 DNA: TGTGCCAGCAGCCCGGGGGACGGGGCTCTCTATGGCTACACCTTC

J gene: TRBJ1-2
V gene: TRBV4-1
D gene: NA
clone size: NA
CDR3 protein: CASSQAKVGNYGYTF
CDR3 DNA: TGCGCCAGCAGCCAAGCAAAGGTGGGGAACTATGGCTACACCTTC